This TCR beta chain is from a study of blood T cell repertoires in COVID-19. Method: immunoSEQ multiplex PCR; TCRdb's copy keeps in-frame clones and lacks some. The data contain 200,000 to 250,000 clones, around four fifths of them seen just once; the ten biggest clones take up around 18%. CDR1 LNHNV and CDR2 YYDKDF come from the germline V gene (reference sequence). Trimming removed 3 bases at V and 1 base at J, with 6 bases between. The CDR3 has 13 amino acids. The receptor was derived from an elderly woman with active or convalescent COVID-19. Sample: peripheral blood. The gene calls are TRBV15 and TRBJ1-1, with D unresolved. For the CDR3, the DNA is TGTGCCACCAGCAGTGTTCGGAACACTGAAGCTTTCTTT. As protein: CATSSVRNTEAFF. Complete variable domain (other parts from reference TRBV15 and TRBJ1-1): DAMVIQNPRYQVTQFGKPVTLSCSQTLNHNVMYWYQQKSSQAPKLLFHYYDKDFNNEADTPDNFQSRRPNTSFCFLDIRSPGLGDTAMYLCATSSVRNTEAFFGQGTRLTVV.